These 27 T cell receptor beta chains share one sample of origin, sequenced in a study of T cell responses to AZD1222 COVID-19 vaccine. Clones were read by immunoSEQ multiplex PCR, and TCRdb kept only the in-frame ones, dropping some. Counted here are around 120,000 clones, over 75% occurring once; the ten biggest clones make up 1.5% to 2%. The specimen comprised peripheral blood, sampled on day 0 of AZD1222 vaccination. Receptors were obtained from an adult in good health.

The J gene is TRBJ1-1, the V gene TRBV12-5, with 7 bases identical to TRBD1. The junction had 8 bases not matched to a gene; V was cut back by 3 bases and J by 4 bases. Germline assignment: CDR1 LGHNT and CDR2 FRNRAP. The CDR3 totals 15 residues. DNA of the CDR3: TGTGCTAGTGGTTTTAGAGGACAGGTGAGCACTGAAGCTTTCTTT. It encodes CASGFRGQVSTEAFF.

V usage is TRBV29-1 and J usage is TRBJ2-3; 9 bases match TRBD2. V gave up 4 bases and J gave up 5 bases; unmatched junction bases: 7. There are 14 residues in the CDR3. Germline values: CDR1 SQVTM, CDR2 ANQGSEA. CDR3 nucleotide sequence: TGCAGCGTTGGGCTAGCGGGACTCGTAGATACGCAGTATTTT. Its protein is CSVGLAGLVDTQYF.

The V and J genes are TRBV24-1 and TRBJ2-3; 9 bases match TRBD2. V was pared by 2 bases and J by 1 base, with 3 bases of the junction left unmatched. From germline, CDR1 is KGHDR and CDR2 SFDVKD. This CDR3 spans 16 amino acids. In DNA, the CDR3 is TGTGCCACCAGTGATTATAGCGGGGGACGCACAGATACGCAGTATTTT. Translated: CATSDYSGGRTDTQYF.

This CDR3 reads CATSRDLGQSYSNQPQHF. CDR3 bases: TGTGCCACCAGCAGAGATCTTGGACAGTCATATAGCAATCAGCCCCAGCATTTT. The gene calls are TRBV15 and TRBJ1-5, with D maybe TRBD1 (6 bases). The CDR3 contains 18 residues. Germline V CDR1 and CDR2: LNHNV, YYDKDF (reference sequence). The V end lost 0 bases, the J end lost 0 bases, and 15 bases lay between the germline ends.

DNA for the CDR3: TGTGCCAGCAGCATTAGCGTAGGCATTCAGTACTTC. Its protein is CASSISVGIQYF. The V and J genes are TRBV5-4 and TRBJ2-4; perhaps TRBD2 as D (5 bases). CDR1 and CDR2 from the germline V gene are SGHNT and YYREEE (reference sequence). The CDR3 sequence is 12 residues long. Deletions cut 4 bases from V and 9 bases from J, with 11 bases between.

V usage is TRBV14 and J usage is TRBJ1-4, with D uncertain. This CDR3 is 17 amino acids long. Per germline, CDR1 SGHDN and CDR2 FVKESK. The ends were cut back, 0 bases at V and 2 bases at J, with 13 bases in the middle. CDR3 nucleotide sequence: TGTGCCAGCAGCCAAGATGCAGGACCGAGGACTAATGAAAAACTGTTTTTT. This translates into CASSQDAGPRTNEKLFF. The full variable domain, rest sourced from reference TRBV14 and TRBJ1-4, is EAGVTQFPSHSVIEKGQTVTLRCDPISGHDNLYWYRRVMGKEIKFLLHFVKESKQDESGMPNNRFLAERTGGTYSTLKVQPAELEDSGVYFCASSQDAGPRTNEKLFFGSGTQLSVL.

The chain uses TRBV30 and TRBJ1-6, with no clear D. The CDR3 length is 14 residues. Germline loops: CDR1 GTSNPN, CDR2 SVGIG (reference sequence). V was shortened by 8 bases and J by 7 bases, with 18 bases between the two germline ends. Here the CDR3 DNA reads TGTGCCGGAAGATTCGGCCACCCAAATTCACCCCTCCACTTT. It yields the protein CAGRFGHPNSPLHF. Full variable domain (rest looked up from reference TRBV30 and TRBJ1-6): SQTIHQWPATLVQPVGSPLSLECTVEGTSNPNLYWYRQAAGRGLQLLFYSVGIGQISSEVPQNLSASRPQDRQFILSSKKLLLSDSGFYLCAGRFGHPNSPLHFGNGTRLTVT.

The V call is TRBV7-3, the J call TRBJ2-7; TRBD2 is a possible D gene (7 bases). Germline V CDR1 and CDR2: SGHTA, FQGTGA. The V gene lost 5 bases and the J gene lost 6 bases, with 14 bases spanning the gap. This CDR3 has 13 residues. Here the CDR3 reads CASSPGGQGEQYF. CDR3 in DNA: TGTGCCAGCAGCCCCGGGGGGCAGGGCGAGCAGTACTTC.

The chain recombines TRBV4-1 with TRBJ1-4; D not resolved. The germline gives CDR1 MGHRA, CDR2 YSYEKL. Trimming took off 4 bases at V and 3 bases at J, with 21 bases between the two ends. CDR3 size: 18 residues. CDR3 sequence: CASSLLLIRVLANEKLFF. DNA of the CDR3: TGCGCCAGCAGCCTTTTGCTTATACGCGTGCTGGCTAATGAAAAACTGTTTTTT.

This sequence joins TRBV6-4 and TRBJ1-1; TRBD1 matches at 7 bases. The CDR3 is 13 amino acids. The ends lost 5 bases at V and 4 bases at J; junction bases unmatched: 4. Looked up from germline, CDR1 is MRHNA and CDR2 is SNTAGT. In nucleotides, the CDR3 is TGTGCCAGCAGTCTCAAGGGGGCCACTGAAGCTTTCTTT. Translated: CASSLKGATEAFF.

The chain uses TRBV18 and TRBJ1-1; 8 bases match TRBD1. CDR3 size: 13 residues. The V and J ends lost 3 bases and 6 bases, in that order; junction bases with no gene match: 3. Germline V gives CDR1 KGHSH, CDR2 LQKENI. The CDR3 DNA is TGTGCCAGCTCACCTTTGGACAGGGCTGAAGCTTTCTTT. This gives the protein CASSPLDRAEAFF.

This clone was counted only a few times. The CDR3 sequence is CASSTDRGRTEAFF. DNA of the CDR3: TGTGCCAGCAGCACCGACAGGGGGAGGACTGAAGCTTTCTTT. This chain links TRBV5-4 with TRBJ1-1; 9 positions agree with TRBD1. The CDR3 sequence is 14 residues long. The J segment lost 5 bases and the V segment lost 4 bases, leaving 6 bases of the junction unmatched. The germline CDR1 and CDR2 sequences are SGHNT and YYREEE (reference sequence).

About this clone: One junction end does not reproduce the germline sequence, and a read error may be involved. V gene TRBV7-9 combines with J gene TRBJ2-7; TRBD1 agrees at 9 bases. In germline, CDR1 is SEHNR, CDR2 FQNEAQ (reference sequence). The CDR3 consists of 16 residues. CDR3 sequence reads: CASSLMGGQGSHEQYF. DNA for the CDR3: TGTGCCAGCAGCTTAATGGGGGGACAGGGCTCCCACGAGCAGTACTTC.

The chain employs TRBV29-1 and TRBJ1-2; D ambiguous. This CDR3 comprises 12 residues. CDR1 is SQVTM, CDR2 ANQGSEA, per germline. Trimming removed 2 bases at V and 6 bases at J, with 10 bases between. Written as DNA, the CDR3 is TGCAGCGTTGAATCGAGCTCCCATGGCTACACCTTC. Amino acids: CSVESSSHGYTF.

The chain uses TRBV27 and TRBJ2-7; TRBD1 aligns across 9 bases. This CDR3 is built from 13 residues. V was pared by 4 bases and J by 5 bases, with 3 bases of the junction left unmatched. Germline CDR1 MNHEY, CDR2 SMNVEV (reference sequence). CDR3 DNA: TGTGCCAGCAGTTCCCGGGACAGGGACGAGCAGTACTTC. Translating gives CASSSRDRDEQYF.

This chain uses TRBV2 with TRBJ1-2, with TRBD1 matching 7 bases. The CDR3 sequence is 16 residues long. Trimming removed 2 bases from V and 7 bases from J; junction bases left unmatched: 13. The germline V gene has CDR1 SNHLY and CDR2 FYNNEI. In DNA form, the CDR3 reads TGTGCCAGCAGTGAAAGGCACGGTTCAGGGGGTAGTGGCTACACCTTC. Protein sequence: CASSERHGSGGSGYTF.

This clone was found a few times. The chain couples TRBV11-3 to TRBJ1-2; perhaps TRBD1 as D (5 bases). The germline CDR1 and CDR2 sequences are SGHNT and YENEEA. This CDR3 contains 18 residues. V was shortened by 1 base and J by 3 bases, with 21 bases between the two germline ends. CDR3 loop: CASSLVGVWGREDYGYTF. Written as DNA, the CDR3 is TGTGCCAGCAGCTTAGTCGGAGTTTGGGGCAGGGAGGACTATGGCTACACCTTC.

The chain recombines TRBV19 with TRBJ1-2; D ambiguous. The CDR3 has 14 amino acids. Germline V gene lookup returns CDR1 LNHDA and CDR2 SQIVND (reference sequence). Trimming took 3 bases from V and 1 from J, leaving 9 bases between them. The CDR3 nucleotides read TGTGCCAGTAGTATTGCGGGTTTTAACTATGGCTACACCTTC. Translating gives CASSIAGFNYGYTF.

The CDR3 protein is CASSDARGLIATNEKLFF. The CDR3 region has the DNA TGTGCCAGCAGCGACGCGAGGGGCCTCATCGCAACTAATGAAAAACTGTTTTTT. The chain combines TRBV4-2 with TRBJ1-4; perhaps TRBD1 as D (5 bases). CDR1 and CDR2 from the germline V gene are LGHNA and YNFKEQ. This CDR3 is built from 18 residues. V was pared by 5 bases and J by 0 bases, with 19 bases between.

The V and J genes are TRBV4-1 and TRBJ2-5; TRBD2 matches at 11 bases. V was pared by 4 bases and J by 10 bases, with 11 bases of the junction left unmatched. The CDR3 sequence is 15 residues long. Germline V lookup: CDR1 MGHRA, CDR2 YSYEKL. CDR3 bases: TGCGCCAGCAGCCGAGACCCGGGACTAGCGGACCTCCAGTACTTC. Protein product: CASSRDPGLADLQYF.

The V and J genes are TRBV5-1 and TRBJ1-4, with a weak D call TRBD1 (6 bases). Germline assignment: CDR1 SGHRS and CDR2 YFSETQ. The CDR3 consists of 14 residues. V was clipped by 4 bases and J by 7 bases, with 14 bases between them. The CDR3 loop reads CASSIQGSGEKLFF. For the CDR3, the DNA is TGCGCCAGCAGCATACAGGGTAGCGGTGAAAAACTGTTTTTT.

The CDR3 protein is CASSRAGTTDTQYF. The CDR3 region has the DNA TGTGCCAGCTCTAGAGCGGGGACCACAGATACGCAGTATTTT. The genes are TRBV18 and TRBJ2-3, with TRBD2 matching over 7 bases. V lost 6 bases, J lost 2 bases, and 5 bases stayed unmatched. The germline gives CDR1 KGHSH, CDR2 LQKENI. This CDR3 region has 14 residues.

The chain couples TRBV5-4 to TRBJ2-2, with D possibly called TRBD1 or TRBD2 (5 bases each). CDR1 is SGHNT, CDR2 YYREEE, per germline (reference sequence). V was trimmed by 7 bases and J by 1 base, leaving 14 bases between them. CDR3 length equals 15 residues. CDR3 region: CASRWKGRNTGELFF. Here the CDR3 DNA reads TGTGCCAGCCGATGGAAGGGGAGGAACACCGGGGAGCTGTTTTTT.

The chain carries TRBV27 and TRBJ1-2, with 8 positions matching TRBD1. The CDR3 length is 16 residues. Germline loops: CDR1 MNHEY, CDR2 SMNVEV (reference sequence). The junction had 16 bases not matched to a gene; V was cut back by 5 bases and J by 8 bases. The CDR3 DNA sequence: TGTGCCAGCAGTCCCCGGACAGGGAAAGCCGTCTGGGGCTACACCTTC. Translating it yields CASSPRTGKAVWGYTF.

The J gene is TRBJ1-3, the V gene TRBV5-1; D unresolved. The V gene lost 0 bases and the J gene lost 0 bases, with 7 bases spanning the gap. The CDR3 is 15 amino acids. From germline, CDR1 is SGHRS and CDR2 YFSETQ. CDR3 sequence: CASSLVGSSGNTIYF. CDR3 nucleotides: TGCGCCAGCAGCTTGGTGGGGAGCTCTGGAAACACCATATATTTT.

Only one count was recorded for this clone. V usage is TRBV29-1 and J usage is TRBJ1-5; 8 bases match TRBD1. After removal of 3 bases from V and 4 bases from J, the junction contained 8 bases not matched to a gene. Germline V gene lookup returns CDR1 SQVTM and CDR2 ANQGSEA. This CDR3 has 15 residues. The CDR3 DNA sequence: TGCAGCGTTGATGTGACAGGGGCAGGGAATCAGCCCCAGCATTTT. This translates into CSVDVTGAGNQPQHF.

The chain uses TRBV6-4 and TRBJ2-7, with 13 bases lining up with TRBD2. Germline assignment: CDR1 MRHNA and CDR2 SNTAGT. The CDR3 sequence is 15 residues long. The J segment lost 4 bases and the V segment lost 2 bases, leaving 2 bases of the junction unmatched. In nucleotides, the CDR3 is TGTGCCAGCAGTGACCGACTAGCGGGGGGTTACGAGCAGTACTTC. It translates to CASSDRLAGGYEQYF.